This passage covers 23 T cell receptor beta chains from one sample sequenced in a study of blood T cell repertoires in COVID-19. The assay was immunoSEQ multiplex PCR, and TCRdb's table has in-frame clones only and misses some. The sample carries about 160,000 clones, 87% recorded once. The sample was peripheral blood. The receptors were sampled from a woman aged 65 to 85 with COVID-19, enrolled during active disease.

The J gene is TRBJ2-1, the V gene TRBV9; the D is unclear. V gave up 3 bases and J gave up 0 bases, with 10 bases separating them. Germline values: CDR1 SGDLS, CDR2 YYNGEE. The CDR3 is 15 amino acids. CDR3 sequence reads: CASSATVNSYNEQFF. The DNA for the CDR3 is TGTGCCAGCAGCGCTACAGTAAACTCCTACAATGAGCAGTTCTTC. The variable domain in full, completed from reference TRBV9 and TRBJ2-1, reads DSGVTQTPKHLITATGQRVTLRCSPRSGDLSVYWYQQSLDQGLQFLIQYYNGEERAKGNILERFSAQQFPDLHSELNLSSLELGDSALYFCASSATVNSYNEQFFGPGTRLTVL.

This clone was seen once. CDR3 sequence (DNA): TGTGCCAGCAGTGAGCGAGGAGCGTGGGGCTACACCTTC. It specifies CASSERGAWGYTF. This chain connects TRBV25-1 to TRBJ1-2; D unresolved. V dropped 3 bases and J dropped 8 bases, with 13 bases sitting between them. CDR3 size: 13 residues. CDR1 is MGHDK, CDR2 SYGVNS, per germline.

This clone was recorded once. CDR3 DNA: TGTGCCAGCAGCTTAGGGGGCTGGGATCAGCCCCAGCATTTT. This sequence encodes CASSLGGWDQPQHF. The rearrangement joins TRBV7-9 to TRBJ1-5; TRBD1 might be the D (5 bases). V lost 1 base and J lost 5, with 9 bases in between. The CDR3 consists of 14 residues. Germline assignment: CDR1 SEHNR and CDR2 FQNEAQ (reference sequence).

There are a few counts of this clone. V gene TRBV25-1 combines with J gene TRBJ1-2, with a possible D match to TRBD1 (5 bases). CDR1 and CDR2 (germline): MGHDK, SYGVNS. This CDR3 is 16 amino acids long. The V end was cut by 0 bases, the J end by 8 bases, with 19 bases between. The CDR3 nucleotides read TGTGCCAGCAGTGAATACAGGGAGGCTGATAAGAAGGGCTACACCTTC. Protein product: CASSEYREADKKGYTF.

CDR3 DNA sequence: TGCAGCGCACGCCTAAGGAACACTGAAGCTTTCTTT. Protein sequence: CSARLRNTEAFF. This chain uses TRBV29-1 with TRBJ1-1, with no clear D. Germline V gene data show CDR1 as SQVTM and CDR2 as ANQGSEA. V lost 7 bases, J lost 1 base, and 10 bases lay in between. CDR3 length equals 12 residues.

The chain employs TRBV24-1 and TRBJ2-7; TRBD1 might be the D (6 bases). Germline V gives CDR1 KGHDR, CDR2 SFDVKD. The CDR3 consists of 12 residues. The germline V and J ends were trimmed by 7 bases and 4 bases, with 10 bases remaining between them. The CDR3 reads CATSETGYEQYF. CDR3 in DNA: TGTGCCACCAGCGAAACAGGGTACGAGCAGTACTTC.

The chain couples TRBV20-1 to TRBJ2-1; D is unresolved. This CDR3 has 13 amino acids. Trimming took 3 bases from V and 9 from J, leaving 15 bases between them. The V gene's germline CDR1 is DFQATT and CDR2 SNEGSKA (reference sequence). The CDR3 region is CSASMLRSGEQFF. The CDR3 DNA sequence: TGCAGTGCTAGTATGCTTCGATCAGGTGAGCAGTTCTTC.

V is TRBV11-1 and J is TRBJ2-2; the D gene is possibly TRBD1 (5 bases). This CDR3 has 14 amino acids. Germline CDR1 reads SGHAT; CDR2 reads FQDESV (reference sequence). Between the trimmed V and J ends, which lost 6 bases and 1 base, there was a span of 9 bases. In DNA form, the CDR3 reads TGTGCCAGCAGAGGGGTCCTGAACACCGGGGAGCTGTTTTTT. This sequence encodes CASRGVLNTGELFF.

The chain combines TRBV12-5 with TRBJ2-1; D may be TRBD2 (6 bases). Germline V gene sequence: CDR1 LGHNT, CDR2 FRNRAP. The CDR3 length is 13 residues. V lost 7 bases and J lost 1, with 8 bases in between. The CDR3 nucleotides are TGTGCTAGTGCGGCGGGGTCCTACAATGAGCAGTTCTTC. Its protein is CASAAGSYNEQFF. The full variable domain, in which reference TRBV12-5 and TRBJ2-1 provide the parts outside the CDR3, is DARVTQTPRHKVTEMGQEVTMRCQPILGHNTVFWYRQTMMQGLELLAYFRNRAPLDDSGMPKDRFSAEMPDATLATLKIQPSEPRDSAVYFCASAAGSYNEQFFGPGTRLTVL.

This clone came up a few times. The chain's CDR3 is CASSLGLGAGNEQFF. For the CDR3, the DNA is TGTGCCAGCAGCTTAGGGCTAGGGGCCGGGAATGAGCAGTTCTTC. This chain joins TRBV11-1 and TRBJ2-1, with a possible D match to TRBD1 (5 bases). Trimming pared 1 base from V and 7 bases from J, leaving 14 bases between. This CDR3 is 15 amino acids long. Per germline, CDR1 SGHAT and CDR2 FQDESV (reference sequence). Together with reference TRBV11-1 and TRBJ2-1, the CDR3 gives the full variable domain: EAEVAQSPRYKITEKSQAVAFWCDPISGHATLYWYRQILGQGPELLVQFQDESVVDDSQLPKDRFSAERLKGVDSTLKIQPAELGDSAMYLCASSLGLGAGNEQFFGPGTRLTVL.

In its sample, this clone was seen once. J is TRBJ1-1 and V is TRBV27; D remains unclear. The germline gives CDR1 MNHEY, CDR2 SMNVEV (reference sequence). V gave up 6 bases and J gave up 7 bases, with 18 bases separating them. CDR3 length equals 14 residues. The CDR3 here is CASRTNSGYGEAFF. CDR3 nucleotides: TGTGCCAGCAGGACCAACAGCGGTTATGGTGAAGCTTTCTTT.

V usage is TRBV7-2 and J usage is TRBJ2-2; TRBD1 matches 9 bases. The ends lost 5 bases at V and 8 bases at J; junction bases unmatched: 9. The germline V gene encodes CDR1 SGHTA and CDR2 FQGNSA. This CDR3 has 15 residues. Written as DNA, the CDR3 is TGTGCCAGCAGCCCTGGGCGACAGGGGGTTGGGGAGCTGTTTTTT. This codes for CASSPGRQGVGELFF.

The chain combines TRBV5-6 with TRBJ1-1; tentatively, D is TRBD1 (6 bases). The CDR3 has 18 amino acids. Trimming removed 2 bases from V and 3 bases from J, with 23 bases in between. Germline V gives CDR1 SGHDT, CDR2 YYEEEE. The CDR3 coding sequence is TGTGCCAGCAGCTTCCAATCCTTTGAAACAGGGCGGTACACTGAAGCTTTCTTT. This translates into CASSFQSFETGRYTEAFF.

This chain uses TRBV7-2 with TRBJ1-6; 10 nucleotides agree with TRBD1. The V segment lost 6 bases and the J segment 0 bases; nucleotides outside the gene matches: 5. The CDR3 covers 17 residues. Germline V gives CDR1 SGHTA, CDR2 FQGNSA. The CDR3, as DNA: TGTGCCAGCAGTAGCAGGACAGGGGGCTCCTATAATTCACCCCTCCACTTT. Protein product: CASSSRTGGSYNSPLHF.

This chain connects TRBV7-8 to TRBJ2-3, with D possibly being TRBD1 (7 bases). The germline CDR1 and CDR2 sequences are SGHVS and FQNEAQ. This CDR3 is built from 15 residues. The germline V and J ends were trimmed by 5 bases and 6 bases, with 18 bases remaining between them. The CDR3 spells CASSQDETGRDTQYF. CDR3 nucleotide sequence: TGTGCCAGCAGCCAAGATGAGACAGGGAGGGATACGCAGTATTTT.

CDR3 sequence reads: CASSQLGHYSYEQYF. CDR3 coding DNA: TGTGCCAGCAGCCAACTGGGACATTACTCCTACGAGCAGTACTTC. The V call is TRBV3-1 (or the pseudogene TRBV3-2), the J call TRBJ2-7, with TRBD1 as a possible D gene (6 bases). The germline V and J ends were trimmed by 2 bases and 0 bases, with 11 bases remaining between them. The germline V gene has CDR1 LGHDT and CDR2 YNNKEL (reference sequence). CDR3 size: 15 residues.

V is TRBV6-5 and J is TRBJ1-2; D not certain. Looked up from germline, CDR1 is MNHEY and CDR2 is SVGAGI. The V gene lost 5 bases and the J gene lost 10 bases, with 17 bases spanning the gap. This CDR3 comprises 13 residues. Here the CDR3 DNA reads TGTGCCAGCAGTCTACCTAGCTACTCAGACTACACCTTC. Protein: CASSLPSYSDYTF.

In this sample, this clone turned up once. The chain has TRBV6-5 and TRBJ2-2; D is unresolved. CDR1 is MNHEY, CDR2 SVGAGI, per germline. The CDR3 is made up of 12 amino acids. Between the trimmed V and J ends, which lost 6 bases and 6 bases, there was a span of 8 bases. In DNA, the CDR3 is TGTGCCAGCAGCCATCCCCCCGGGGAGCTGTTTTTT. This sequence encodes CASSHPPGELFF.

This chain uses TRBV2 with TRBJ2-3; TRBD1 aligns across 10 bases. CDR3 length equals 15 residues. V gave up 1 base and J gave up 10 bases; unmatched junction bases: 8. Germline V lookup: CDR1 SNHLY, CDR2 FYNNEI. In DNA, the CDR3 is TGTGCCAGCAGTGAAGTATCGACAGGGGGCCTGGCGCAGTATTTT. It specifies CASSEVSTGGLAQYF. The full variable domain, in which reference TRBV2 and TRBJ2-3 provide the parts outside the CDR3, is EPEVTQTPSHQVTQMGQEVILRCVPISNHLYFYWYRQILGQKVEFLVSFYNNEISEKSEIFDDQFSVERPDGSNFTLKIRSTKLEDSAMYFCASSEVSTGGLAQYFGPGTRLTVL.

The rearrangement joins TRBV19 to TRBJ1-6; D unresolved. Germline lookup yields CDR1 LNHDA and CDR2 SQIVND (reference sequence). The V gene lost 5 bases and the J gene lost 10 bases, with 15 bases spanning the gap. The CDR3 covers 14 residues. The CDR3 DNA reads as TGTGCCAGTAGTGCTGACGGAGCGGGATCACCCCTCCACTTT. This translates into CASSADGAGSPLHF.

This clone was seen once. This rearrangement joins TRBV7-2 to TRBJ1-2; a possible D gene is TRBD1 (5 bases). Trimming cost V 5 bases and J 0 bases, with 13 bases left between them. Germline values: CDR1 SGHTA, CDR2 FQGNSA. The CDR3 contains 15 residues. The CDR3 nucleotides are TGTGCCAGCAGCCTATCAATAGGGGCTAACTATGGCTACACCTTC. Residues: CASSLSIGANYGYTF.

The chain links TRBV7-2 to TRBJ2-5; TRBD2 matches 12 bases. The CDR3 has 17 residues. Germline CDR1 SGHTA, CDR2 FQGNSA. J lost 5 bases, V lost 5 bases, and 12 bases had no gene match. CDR3: CASSLSSSGGARETQYF. In DNA form, the CDR3 reads TGTGCCAGCAGCCTATCGTCTAGCGGGGGGGCTCGTGAGACCCAGTACTTC.

The V gene is TRBV6-5, the J gene TRBJ1-3; 7 positions match TRBD1. Germline assignment: CDR1 MNHEY and CDR2 SVGAGI. J lost 0 bases, V lost 7 bases, and 6 bases had no gene match. The CDR3 is 15 residues long. CDR3 sequence: CASKQTGRSGNTIYF. The CDR3 coding sequence is TGTGCCAGCAAACAGACAGGGCGCTCTGGAAACACCATATATTTT.